The subject of this entry is one T cell receptor (beta chain). This record comes from a study of blood T cells in healthy people across ages. It was with a sample-barcoded 5' primer and a J-beta primer mix that a second PCR of about 6 to 12 cycles was run. TCRdb ran MiXCR on the 5' RACE reads and lists one entry per CDR3 protein. The data hold 700,000 to 900,000 distinct CDR3 sequences, with about 53% observed a single time. The sequence came from an elderly man in good health. The sequencing sample was made of blood.

CDR3 bases: TGTGCCACCGGTAGCGGGAGGGCGTCGTACGAGCAGTACTTC. Translated, it gives CATGSGRASYEQYF. This chain uses TRBV10-3 with TRBJ2-7, with TRBD2 matching over 11 bases. This CDR3 contains 14 residues. In germline, CDR1 is ENHRY, CDR2 SYGVKD. J lost 4 bases, V lost 10 bases, and 9 bases had no gene match.